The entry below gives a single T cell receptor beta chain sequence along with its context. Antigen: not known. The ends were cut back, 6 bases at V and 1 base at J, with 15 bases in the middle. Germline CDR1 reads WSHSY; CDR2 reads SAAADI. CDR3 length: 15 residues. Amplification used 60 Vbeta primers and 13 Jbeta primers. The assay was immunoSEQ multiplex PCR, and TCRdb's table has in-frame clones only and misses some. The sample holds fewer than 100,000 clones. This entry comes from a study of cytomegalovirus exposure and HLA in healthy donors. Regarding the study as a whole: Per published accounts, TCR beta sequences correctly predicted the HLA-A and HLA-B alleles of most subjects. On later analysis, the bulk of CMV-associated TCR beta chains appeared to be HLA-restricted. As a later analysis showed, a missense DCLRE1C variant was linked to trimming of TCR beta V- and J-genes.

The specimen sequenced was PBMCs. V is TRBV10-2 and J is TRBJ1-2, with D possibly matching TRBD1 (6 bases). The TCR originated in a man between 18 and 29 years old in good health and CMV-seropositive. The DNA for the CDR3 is TGCGCCAGCAGCTACCGACAGGAGATTAACTATGGCTACACCTTC. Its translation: CASSYRQEINYGYTF.